These T cell receptor beta chains were read from a single sample in a study of blood T cell repertoires in COVID-19. Some clones are missing from TCRdb's copy, which holds only in-frame ones; the method was immunoSEQ multiplex PCR. Of approximately 240,000 clones listed, about 90% were seen once; the top ten hold about 6.3%. The sample was PBMCs or T cells enriched from blood (not recorded which). These receptors originate from a woman aged 25 to 45 with acute COVID-19. CDR3s include the opening cysteine and the closing phenylalanine or tryptophan. The order of the fields is CDR3 protein, CDR3 DNA, J gene, V gene, clone size, D gene. A D gene is named only where the DNA matches it firmly. Clone size is shown for a subset of rows, as once, few, many or a class of expanded clone.

CDR3 protein: CASSRTGSGNELFF
CDR3 DNA: TGTGCCAGCAGTAGGACAGGGAGTGGGAATGAACTGTTTTTT
J gene: TRBJ1-4
V gene: TRBV5-5
clone size: -
D gene: TRBD1

CDR3 protein: CASSTTLAGTYEQYF
CDR3 DNA: TGTGCCAGTAGCACCACCCTTGCGGGGACCTACGAGCAGTACTTC
J gene: TRBJ2-7
V gene: TRBV19
clone size: -
D gene: -

CDR3 protein: CASSLLPGSRVYTF
CDR3 DNA: TGTGCCAGCAGTCTGCTCCCCGGGTCGAGGGTATACACCTTC
J gene: TRBJ1-2
V gene: TRBV27
clone size: -
D gene: -

CDR3 protein: CASRPGQGAYEQYF
CDR3 DNA: TGTGCCAGCAGACCCGGACAGGGGGCCTACGAGCAGTACTTC
J gene: TRBJ2-7
V gene: TRBV28
clone size: -
D gene: TRBD1

CDR3 protein: CASSFAGGKETQYF
CDR3 DNA: TGTGCCAGCAGCTTCGCGGGGGGAAAAGAGACCCAGTACTTC
J gene: TRBJ2-5
V gene: TRBV7-2
clone size: once
D gene: TRBD2

CDR3 protein: CASTSGTVRYEQYF
CDR3 DNA: TGTGCCAGCACCTCCGGGACAGTTCGCTACGAGCAGTACTTC
J gene: TRBJ2-7
V gene: TRBV2
clone size: -
D gene: TRBD1

CDR3 protein: CASSVAGGANTGELFF
CDR3 DNA: TGTGCCAGCAGCGTAGCCGGGGGGGCGAACACCGGGGAGCTGTTTTTT
J gene: TRBJ2-2
V gene: TRBV9
clone size: -
D gene: TRBD2

CDR3 protein: CASSLGGEGGNTIYF
CDR3 DNA: TGTGCCAGCAGCTTAGGGGGCGAGGGCGGAAACACCATATATTTT
J gene: TRBJ1-3
V gene: TRBV7-3
clone size: once
D gene: -

CDR3 protein: CASSRQGAANSPLHF
CDR3 DNA: TGTGCCAGCAGTAGACAGGGGGCTGCTAATTCACCCCTCCACTTT
J gene: TRBJ1-6
V gene: TRBV2
clone size: -
D gene: TRBD1

CDR3 protein: CASSLQPDRNTEAFF
CDR3 DNA: TGTGCCAGCAGCCTTCAGCCTGACAGGAACACTGAAGCTTTCTTT
J gene: TRBJ1-1
V gene: TRBV9
clone size: -
D gene: -

CDR3 protein: CASSVDRETQYF
CDR3 DNA: TGTGCCAGCAGCGTAGATCGGGAGACCCAGTACTTC
J gene: TRBJ2-5
V gene: TRBV11-2
clone size: -
D gene: -

CDR3 protein: CASRRGSGNTIYF
CDR3 DNA: TGTGCCAGCAGACGGGGCTCTGGAAACACCATATATTTT
J gene: TRBJ1-3
V gene: TRBV28
clone size: few
D gene: -

CDR3 protein: CASSIVGGGNTEAFF
CDR3 DNA: TGTGCCAGTAGTATCGTAGGGGGCGGAAACACTGAAGCTTTCTTT
J gene: TRBJ1-1
V gene: TRBV19
clone size: -
D gene: TRBD1

CDR3 protein: CASSQRLGPYEQYF
CDR3 DNA: TGTGCCAGCAGCCAAAGGCTGGGGCCATACGAGCAGTACTTC
J gene: TRBJ2-7
V gene: TRBV7-8
clone size: -
D gene: -

CDR3 protein: CASSLGGGRVAFF
CDR3 DNA: TGTGCCAGCAGTTTGGGCGGGGGTCGGGTGGCTTTCTTT
J gene: TRBJ1-1
V gene: TRBV28
clone size: -
D gene: -

CDR3 protein: CAWSTGGTNEKLFF
CDR3 DNA: TGTGCCTGGTCCACGGGAGGAACTAATGAAAAACTGTTTTTT
J gene: TRBJ1-4
V gene: TRBV30
clone size: once
D gene: -

CDR3 protein: CASSGRTGDYGYTF
CDR3 DNA: TGTGCCAGTAGTGGGCGGACAGGGGACTATGGCTACACCTTC
J gene: TRBJ1-2
V gene: TRBV19
clone size: -
D gene: TRBD1